This TCR beta chain was recorded in a study of early T cells in non-severe SARS-CoV-2 infection (dated by TCRdb to the early 2020s). Concerning the study at large: Bulk RNA from unsorted whole blood was used for TCR sequencing, so alpha and beta chains could not be paired. Summary of the overall study and its limitations: Matching against VDJdb was skewed toward anti-spike CD8 responses, likely underestimated virus-specific expansions, and missed private and CD4 specificities.

This clonotype has ten or more counts. The clone's antigen remains unknown. Per-nucleotide qualities are absent, and no much larger clonotype sits a single base away. Library preparation employed 5' RACE. The instrument was a NextSeq 500. In the TCR library protocol, unique molecular identifiers were attached to individual cDNA molecules to correct for PCR bias and sequencing error. Both TCR alpha and beta chains were sequenced, and tight co-correlation was observed between alpha and beta sequence abundances in each sample. The authors' pipeline ran thus. V gene, J gene and CDR3 annotation of TCR sequences was performed with Decombinator V4. TCRs were defined as expanded if a significant change between any two time points was detected under a Poisson model with p below 0.0001. TCR abundances were normalised to the total number of TCRs sequenced in each sample and reported as counts per million. MAIT TCRs were defined by TRAV1-2 paired with TRAJ12, TRAJ20 or TRAJ33, and iNKT TCRs by TRAV10 paired with TRAJ18. VDJdb, accessed on 1 November 2021, was searched for TCRs annotated for CMV, EBV and SARS-CoV-2, and TCRs annotated for more than one antigen were excluded. Through fastp at Q25 and MiXCR, TCRdb rebuilt clones from the public reads, retaining in-frame beta chains. Rows are unified per CDR3 protein, each entry keeping the most common DNA and genes. TCRdb's processing, not the authors' own work, is the source of the V and J calls. In this sample the table shows 40,000 or so distinct CDR3 sequences, about 5.2% of which occur a single time. About 5.7% of the sample lies in the top ten.

Unmatched junction bases come to 11, with V trimmed by 4 bases and J by 8 bases. The CDR3 holds 17 amino acids from the cysteine to the phenylalanine. The only DNA kept is the CDR3, 51 bases in frame from the first base. CDR1 SGHRS and CDR2 YFSETQ were looked up in the germline V gene. A case-control design nested within a healthcare worker cohort in London, UK, was used, with weekly nasopharyngeal swab PCR tests and blood sampling performed. Healthcare workers were recruited during the week of the UK lockdown, between 23 and 31 March 2020, and followed weekly for up to roughly 15 weeks. Rearrangement joined TRBV5-1 to TRBJ2-1; a stretch of 14 junction bases matches TRBD2. The sequencing here drew on whole blood, taken at baseline. The clonotype originates from an adult who was a healthcare worker with PCR-confirmed SARS-CoV-2 infection or an uninfected control (not recorded which). Here is the DNA: TGCGCCAGCAGCGCGGGACTAGCGGGAGTTATAGGGGATGAGCAGTTCTTC. Its protein reads: CASSAGLAGVIGDEQFF.